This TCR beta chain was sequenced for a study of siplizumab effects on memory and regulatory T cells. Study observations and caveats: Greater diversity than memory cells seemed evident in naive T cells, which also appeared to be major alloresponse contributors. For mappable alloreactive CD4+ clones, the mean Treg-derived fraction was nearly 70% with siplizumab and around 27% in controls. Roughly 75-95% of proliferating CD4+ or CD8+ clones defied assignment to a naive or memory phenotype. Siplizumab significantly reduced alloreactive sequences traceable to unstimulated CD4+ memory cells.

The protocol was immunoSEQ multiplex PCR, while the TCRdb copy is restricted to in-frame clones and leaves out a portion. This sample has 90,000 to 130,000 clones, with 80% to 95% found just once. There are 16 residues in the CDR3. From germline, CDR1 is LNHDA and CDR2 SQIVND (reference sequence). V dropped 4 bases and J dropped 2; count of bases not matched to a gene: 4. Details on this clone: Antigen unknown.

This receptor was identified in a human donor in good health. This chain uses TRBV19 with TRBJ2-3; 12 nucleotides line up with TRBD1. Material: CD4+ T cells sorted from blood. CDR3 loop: CASSTGTGGHTDTQYF. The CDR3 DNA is TGTGCCAGTAGTACTGGGACAGGGGGCCACACAGATACGCAGTATTTT.